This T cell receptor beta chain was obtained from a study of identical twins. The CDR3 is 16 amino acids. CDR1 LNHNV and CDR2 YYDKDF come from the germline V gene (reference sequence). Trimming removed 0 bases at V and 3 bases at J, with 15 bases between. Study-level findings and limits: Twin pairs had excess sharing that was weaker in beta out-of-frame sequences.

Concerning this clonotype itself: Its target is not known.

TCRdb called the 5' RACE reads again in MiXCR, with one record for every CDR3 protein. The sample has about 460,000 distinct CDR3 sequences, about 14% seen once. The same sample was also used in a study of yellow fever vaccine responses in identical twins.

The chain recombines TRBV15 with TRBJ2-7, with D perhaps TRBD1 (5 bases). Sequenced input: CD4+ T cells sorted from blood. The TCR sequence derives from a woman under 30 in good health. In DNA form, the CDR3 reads TGTGCCACCAGCAGAGATAGACAGACTCAGATCTACGAGCAGTACTTC. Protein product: CATSRDRQTQIYEQYF.